The 12 T cell receptor beta chains presented below share a single source sample, sequenced in a study of control samples from healthy donors and cancer patients. Profiled with immunoSEQ multiplex PCR; TCRdb holds only in-frame clones, not every one. The profile covers approximately 140,000 clones, with under 95% appearing a single time and more than 6.5% taken by the ten largest. What was sequenced was blood. These receptors were taken from a man between 18 and 35 years old in good health.

The chain employs TRBV5-1 and TRBJ1-6, with D uncertain. The V end lost 5 bases, the J end lost 5 bases, and 8 bases lay between the germline ends. Germline V gene lookup returns CDR1 SGHRS and CDR2 YFSETQ. CDR3 size: 13 residues. For the CDR3, the DNA is TGCGCCAGCAGGACGGAAAATAATTCACCCCTCCACTTT. Translation: CASRTENNSPLHF.

V usage is TRBV9 and J usage is TRBJ1-4; tentatively, D is TRBD1 (6 bases). Germline CDR1 and CDR2: SGDLS and YYNGEE. V was clipped by 5 bases and J by 2 bases, with 13 bases between them. The CDR3 contains 15 residues. The CDR3 spells CASSEQGFTNEKLFF. The CDR3 nucleotides read TGTGCCAGCAGTGAACAGGGTTTTACTAATGAAAAACTGTTTTTT.

The genes are TRBV5-1 and TRBJ2-1; 11 bases line up with TRBD2. V shed 1 base and J 0 bases; nucleotides not matched to a gene: 9. The CDR3 is made up of 19 amino acids. Germline V CDR1 and CDR2: SGHRS, YFSETQ. The CDR3 is CASSLTLAGGRSSYNEQFF. As DNA, the CDR3 is TGCGCCAGCAGCTTGACGCTAGCGGGGGGCCGGAGCTCCTACAATGAGCAGTTCTTC.

The rearrangement joins TRBV7-9 to TRBJ1-5; D not certain. Trimming left V 4 bases short and J 6 bases short, with 19 bases between. The germline CDR1 and CDR2 sequences are SEHNR and FQNEAQ (reference sequence). The CDR3 has 16 residues. Here the CDR3 DNA reads TGTGCCAGCAGCTCAGAGGCCCCCCGGGATGGTCAGCCCCAGCATTTT. Amino acid sequence: CASSSEAPRDGQPQHF.

The V gene is TRBV13, the J gene TRBJ2-3; 7 bases are a match to TRBD1. The V segment lost 0 bases and the J segment 1 base; nucleotides outside the gene matches: 7. The CDR3 extends over 17 amino acids. Germline assignment: CDR1 PRHDT and CDR2 FYEKMQ (reference sequence). The CDR3 region has the DNA TGTGCCAGCAGCTTAGGCGGGTACAGGGGTGGCACAGATACGCAGTATTTT. Translating gives CASSLGGYRGGTDTQYF.

The chain couples TRBV18 to TRBJ1-6, with D perhaps matching TRBD1 (5 bases). V was trimmed by 2 bases and J by 5 bases, leaving 10 bases between them. This CDR3 comprises 15 residues. The V gene's germline CDR1 is KGHSH and CDR2 LQKENI. CDR3 bases: TGTGCCAGCTCACCAGTGGGCAGGGATAATTCACCCCTCCACTTT. Translated: CASSPVGRDNSPLHF.

This sequence joins TRBV5-6 and TRBJ1-2, with unresolved D. The CDR3 has 13 residues. V was clipped by 2 bases and J by 4 bases, with 9 bases between them. Germline CDR1 is SGHDT and CDR2 is YYEEEE. The CDR3 protein is CASSFLGPYGYTF. The CDR3 DNA sequence: TGTGCCAGCAGCTTCTTGGGTCCCTATGGCTACACCTTC.

The chain has TRBV28 and TRBJ2-5; D perhaps matches TRBD2 (5 bases). The CDR3 sequence is 13 residues long. V was trimmed by 5 bases and J by 1 base, leaving 8 bases between them. The germline CDR1 and CDR2 sequences are MDHEN and SYDVKM. The CDR3 sequence is CASSPGIQETQYF. The CDR3 DNA is TGTGCCAGCAGTCCCGGGATCCAAGAGACCCAGTACTTC.

The chain has TRBV13 and TRBJ2-2, with D hard to call. The germline V and J ends were trimmed by 2 bases and 1 base, with 5 bases remaining between them. The germline gives CDR1 PRHDT, CDR2 FYEKMQ (reference sequence). This CDR3 has 14 amino acids. In DNA form, the CDR3 reads TGTGCCAGCAGCTTAACCAGGAACACCGGGGAGCTGTTTTTT. It is translated as CASSLTRNTGELFF.

The chain is built from TRBV11-1 and TRBJ2-1; D ambiguous. From germline, CDR1 is SGHAT and CDR2 FQDESV (reference sequence). The CDR3 extends over 15 amino acids. Deletions cut 1 base from V and 5 bases from J, with 12 bases between. The CDR3 region has the DNA TGTGCCAGCAGCTTAGTGGCCCTTGGAGACAATGAGCAGTTCTTC. As protein: CASSLVALGDNEQFF. Supplemented by reference TRBV11-1 and TRBJ2-1, the full variable domain reads EAEVAQSPRYKITEKSQAVAFWCDPISGHATLYWYRQILGQGPELLVQFQDESVVDDSQLPKDRFSAERLKGVDSTLKIQPAELGDSAMYLCASSLVALGDNEQFFGPGTRLTVL.

The rearrangement joins TRBV9 to TRBJ2-2; D call uncertain. The CDR3 is 14 residues long. Germline-derived CDR1 and CDR2 are SGDLS and YYNGEE. V was shortened by 3 bases and J by 1 base, with 7 bases between the two germline ends. As DNA, the CDR3 is TGTGCCAGCAGCGGTACGGTGAACACCGGGGAGCTGTTTTTT. Translation gives CASSGTVNTGELFF.

This clone is medium-sized by share. The CDR3 sequence: CASSLVQGNYGYTF. CDR3 nucleotide sequence: TGCGCCAGCAGCTTGGTACAGGGTAACTATGGCTACACCTTC. J is TRBJ1-2 and V is TRBV5-1; perhaps TRBD1 as D (6 bases). CDR1 and CDR2 from the germline V gene are SGHRS and YFSETQ. V was cut by 0 bases and J by 1 base, with 7 bases left in between. The CDR3 sequence is 14 residues long. Full variable domain (remainder filled in from reference TRBV5-1 and TRBJ1-2): KAGVTQTPRYLIKTRGQQVTLSCSPISGHRSVSWYQQTPGQGLQFLFEYFSETQRNKGNFPGRFSGRQFSNSRSEMNVSTLELGDSALYLCASSLVQGNYGYTFGSGTRLTVV.